The 26 T cell receptor beta chains below all came from one sample that was sequenced in a study of T cell responses to AZD1222 COVID-19 vaccine. The protocol was immunoSEQ multiplex PCR, while the TCRdb copy is restricted to in-frame clones and leaves out a portion. The table shows 60,000 to 85,000 clones, with roughly 91% occurring only once. This sample comprised peripheral blood, obtained 28 days after the second dose of the MenACWY control vaccine. These receptor sequences come from an adult who received the MenACWY meningococcal vaccine as a control.

The V gene is TRBV28, the J gene TRBJ2-5, with D possibly being TRBD1 or TRBD2 (5 bases each). Germline CDR1 reads MDHEN; CDR2 reads SYDVKM. The CDR3 has 16 residues. Trimming shortened V by 3 bases and J by 2 bases, and 16 bases separated the two germline ends. CDR3 loop: CASSFGWDEAQETQYF. As DNA, the CDR3 is TGTGCCAGCAGTTTTGGTTGGGACGAAGCGCAAGAGACCCAGTACTTC. The full variable domain, rest sourced from reference TRBV28 and TRBJ2-5, is DVKVTQSSRYLVKRTGEKVFLECVQDMDHENMFWYRQDPGLGLRLIYFSYDVKMKEKGDIPEGYSVSREKKERFSLILESASTNQTSMYLCASSFGWDEAQETQYFGPGTRLLVL.

The J gene is TRBJ1-2, the V gene TRBV5-1; D might be TRBD1 (6 bases). Between the trimmed V and J ends, which lost 4 bases and 6 bases, there was a span of 13 bases. Germline-derived CDR1 and CDR2 are SGHRS and YFSETQ. CDR3 length equals 13 residues. CDR3 amino acids: CASSIRTDDGYTF. Here the CDR3 DNA reads TGCGCCAGCAGCATAAGGACAGATGATGGCTACACCTTC.

This chain joins TRBV6-2 or TRBV6-3 and TRBJ1-1, with D unclear. Germline assignment: CDR1 MNHEY and CDR2 SVGEGT. CDR3 length equals 17 residues. V dropped 0 bases and J dropped 0 bases, with 14 bases sitting between them. CDR3 coding DNA: TGTGCCAGCAGTTACTCGAAGGCGGCGACTATGAACACTGAAGCTTTCTTT. Amino acid sequence: CASSYSKAATMNTEAFF.

This clone was seen just once. The V call is TRBV28, the J call TRBJ2-3, with TRBD2 matching over 10 bases. This CDR3 has 16 amino acids. Germline V CDR1 and CDR2: MDHEN, SYDVKM. V shed 10 bases, J shed 1 base, and the junction held 11 bases outside the gene matches. The CDR3 region is CATSGTSAGGTDTQYF. The CDR3 region has the DNA TGTGCCACCTCCGGGACTAGCGCGGGAGGCACAGATACGCAGTATTTT.

The chain combines TRBV5-1 with TRBJ2-2; TRBD2 matches 7 bases. J was trimmed by 5 bases and V by 4 bases; bases with no gene match: 11. The germline V gene encodes CDR1 SGHRS and CDR2 YFSETQ. This CDR3 has 16 residues. CDR3 nucleotide sequence: TGCGCCAGCAGCGCGTGGGGAGGGGCCGGGACCGGGGAGCTGTTTTTT. Residues: CASSAWGGAGTGELFF. The entire variable domain, with the rest obtained from reference TRBV5-1 and TRBJ2-2, is as follows: KAGVTQTPRYLIKTRGQQVTLSCSPISGHRSVSWYQQTPGQGLQFLFEYFSETQRNKGNFPGRFSGRQFSNSRSEMNVSTLELGDSALYLCASSAWGGAGTGELFFGEGSRLTVL.

The CDR3 protein is CASSFGGLETQYF. DNA for the CDR3: TGTGCCAGCAGCTTCGGAGGGTTGGAGACCCAGTACTTC. This rearrangement joins TRBV7-2 to TRBJ2-5, with TRBD2 as a possible D gene (6 bases). The V gene lost 3 bases and the J gene lost 5 bases, with 10 bases spanning the gap. The CDR3 has 13 residues. The germline V gene has CDR1 SGHTA and CDR2 FQGNSA.

This chain connects TRBV6-1 to TRBJ2-1; 10 nucleotides line up with TRBD2. Losses at the gene ends were 4 bases for V and 7 bases for J; bases not matched to a gene: 10. In germline, CDR1 is MNHNS, CDR2 SASEGT. The CDR3 sequence is 16 residues long. The CDR3 region is CASSVVWSGGANEQFF. Written as DNA, the CDR3 is TGTGCCAGCAGTGTAGTGTGGAGCGGGGGGGCGAATGAGCAGTTCTTC.

This clone is deemed medium-sized. The chain recombines TRBV28 with TRBJ2-7; TRBD1 matches at 11 bases. The germline gives CDR1 MDHEN, CDR2 SYDVKM. The V and J ends lost 6 bases and 0 bases, in that order; junction bases with no gene match: 4. The CDR3 is made up of 15 amino acids. The CDR3 is CASRAGTGGSYEQYF. Here the CDR3 DNA reads TGTGCCAGCAGAGCCGGGACAGGGGGCTCCTACGAGCAGTACTTC.

The genes are TRBV29-1 and TRBJ1-5; no firm D call. The V and J ends lost 4 bases and 6 bases respectively, with 16 bases between them. The CDR3 loop spans 14 amino acids. Germline assignment: CDR1 SQVTM and CDR2 ANQGSEA. The CDR3 DNA sequence: TGCAGCGTTGCTTCGACGGACCCCCGTCAGCCCCAGCATTTT. It yields the protein CSVASTDPRQPQHF.

Comment on this clone: Because the CDR3's place on the DNA is in doubt, the DNA is left out and the CDR3 is given as listed by TCRdb. The chain links TRBV2 to TRBJ2-7; the D call in the table, TRBD1, was not verified against the DNA. The germline V gene encodes CDR1 SNHLY and CDR2 FYNNEI. The CDR3 length is 14 residues, termini included. CDR3 in amino acids: CASILDRSSYEQYF.

This clone turned up a few times. V usage is TRBV9 and J usage is TRBJ2-3; TRBD1 matches 9 bases. With V trimmed by 3 bases and J by 4 bases, 9 bases remained unmatched. This CDR3 is 16 amino acids long. Per germline, CDR1 SGDLS and CDR2 YYNGEE. The chain's CDR3 is CASSALGQGYSDTQYF. The CDR3, as DNA: TGTGCCAGCAGCGCCCTAGGACAGGGGTATTCAGATACGCAGTATTTT.

The genes are TRBV7-2 and TRBJ2-5, with D hard to call. CDR3 length: 15 residues. The V and J ends lost 5 bases and 4 bases respectively, with 17 bases between them. Germline V gives CDR1 SGHTA, CDR2 FQGNSA. This chain's CDR3 is CASSPPGSGGETQYF. The CDR3 DNA reads TGTGCCAGCAGCCCCCCCGGTTCTGGCGGAGAGACCCAGTACTTC. Filled out from reference TRBV7-2 and TRBJ2-5, the complete variable domain reads GAGVSQSPSNKVTEKGKDVELRCDPISGHTALYWYRQSLGQGLEFLIYFQGNSAPDKSGLPSDRFSAERTGGSVSTLTIQRTQQEDSAVYLCASSPPGSGGETQYFGPGTRLLVL.

The CDR3 DNA reads as TGCGCCAGCAGCCAAGATTGGAGTGACGGAACTAATGAAAAACTGTTTTTT. Protein sequence: CASSQDWSDGTNEKLFF. The genes are TRBV4-3 and TRBJ1-4; D unclear. Germline CDR1 is LGHNA and CDR2 is YSLEER. V lost 0 bases to trimming and J lost 1 base, with 12 bases between them. The CDR3 totals 17 residues.

V and J are TRBV4-2 and TRBJ2-3; 10 bases are shared with TRBD2. J was trimmed by 5 bases and V by 0 bases; bases with no gene match: 5. CDR3 length equals 16 residues. CDR1 and CDR2 (germline): LGHNA, YNFKEQ. In nucleotides, the CDR3 is TGTGCCAGCAGCCAAGATAGAGCGGGGGGGTTAGATACGCAGTATTTT. As protein: CASSQDRAGGLDTQYF.

The rearrangement links TRBV6-5 to TRBJ2-1, with 7 bases lining up with TRBD1. From germline, CDR1 is MNHEY and CDR2 SVGAGI. The CDR3 runs to 14 residues. J gave up 14 bases and V 4 bases, and 14 bases lay outside the gene matches. The CDR3 is CASSSNRQGWAEFF. DNA of the CDR3: TGTGCCAGCAGTTCCAATCGACAGGGTTGGGCCGAGTTCTTC.

This chain connects TRBV6-5 to TRBJ1-5; D ambiguous. V was clipped by 6 bases and J by 0 bases, with 6 bases between them. The length of the CDR3 is 13 residues. CDR1 MNHEY and CDR2 SVGAGI come from the germline V gene. CDR3 DNA sequence: TGTGCCAGCAGAACGGATAGCAATCAGCCCCAGCATTTT. Its translation: CASRTDSNQPQHF.

The V call is TRBV5-4, the J call TRBJ1-2; D remains unclear. The CDR3 has 13 residues. V was trimmed by 4 bases and J by 4 bases, leaving 11 bases between them. Germline loops: CDR1 SGHNT, CDR2 YYREEE (reference sequence). This chain's CDR3 is CASSLAASYGYTF. DNA of the CDR3: TGTGCCAGCAGCCTTGCCGCGAGCTATGGCTACACCTTC.

CDR3 coding DNA: TGTGCCAGCAGAGGGCGTGGCTACACCTTC. Residues: CASRGRGYTF. This chain connects TRBV25-1 to TRBJ1-2; D is ambiguous. The germline V gene has CDR1 MGHDK and CDR2 SYGVNS. The CDR3 extends over 10 amino acids. V was pared by 6 bases and J by 7 bases, with 6 bases between.

The chain carries TRBV28 and TRBJ1-2; D possibly corresponds to TRBD1 (6 bases). CDR3 length: 15 amino acids. Trimming left V 7 bases short and J 5 bases short, with 20 bases between. Germline assignment: CDR1 MDHEN and CDR2 SYDVKM. The CDR3 bases are TGTGCCAGCACCCGCTCGGGGGGCGCTGATTATGGCTACACCTTC. Protein sequence: CASTRSGGADYGYTF.

V usage is TRBV12-3 or TRBV12-4 and J usage is TRBJ1-1, with a tentative D call TRBD1 (5 bases). This CDR3 has 13 amino acids. Between the trimmed V and J ends, which lost 5 bases and 7 bases, there was a span of 14 bases. As DNA, the CDR3 is TGTGCCAGCAGTGCTATTACAGGTTTTGAAGCTTTCTTT. Residues: CASSAITGFEAFF.

The gene calls are TRBV5-4 and TRBJ2-1; D is perhaps TRBD2 (5 bases). Deletions cut 0 bases from V and 0 bases from J, with 10 bases between. Germline V gives CDR1 SGHNT, CDR2 YYREEE (reference sequence). The CDR3 extends over 16 amino acids. The CDR3 is CASSLDLGSSYNEQFF. The DNA of the CDR3 is TGTGCCAGCAGCTTGGATCTGGGGAGCTCCTACAATGAGCAGTTCTTC.

This rearrangement joins TRBV4-1 to TRBJ2-1; possibly TRBD1 or TRBD2 for D (5 bases each). The CDR3 is 16 amino acids. CDR1 is MGHRA, CDR2 YSYEKL, per germline. V gave up 1 base and J gave up 0 bases, with 10 bases separating them. The CDR3 sequence: CASSQGWGSSYNEQFF. The CDR3, as DNA: TGCGCCAGCAGCCAAGGGTGGGGGAGCTCCTACAATGAGCAGTTCTTC.

The CDR3 is CASSPQGGEQYF. CDR3 DNA: TGTGCCAGCAGTCCCCAGGGTGGCGAGCAGTACTTC. The rearrangement uses TRBV12-3 or TRBV12-4 and TRBJ2-7; a possible D gene is TRBD1 (5 bases). Trimming pared 5 bases from V and 6 bases from J, leaving 11 bases between. CDR3 length equals 12 residues.

V usage is TRBV7-6 and J usage is TRBJ2-7, with 11 positions matching TRBD1. The CDR3 has 15 residues. V dropped 6 bases and J dropped 4; count of bases not matched to a gene: 8. CDR1 is SGHVS and CDR2 is FNYEAQ in the germline V gene. The CDR3 DNA sequence: TGTGCCAGCAGTTTACTTGGGACAGGGGGGTACGAGCAGTACTTC. Its translation: CASSLLGTGGYEQYF.

The rearrangement uses TRBV7-9 and TRBJ2-7; D unclear. This CDR3 has 12 amino acids. Germline-derived CDR1 and CDR2 are SEHNR and FQNEAQ (reference sequence). The V gene lost 5 bases and the J gene lost 5 bases, with 10 bases spanning the gap. Written as DNA, the CDR3 is TGTGCCAGCAGCCCTGTACGGGACGAGCAGTACTTC. The encoded protein is CASSPVRDEQYF.

The gene calls are TRBV19 and TRBJ2-7; the D gene could be TRBD1 or TRBD2 (5 bases each). This CDR3 spans 17 amino acids. The V and J ends lost 5 bases and 3 bases respectively, with 23 bases between them. Germline V lookup: CDR1 LNHDA, CDR2 SQIVND (reference sequence). The CDR3 region has the DNA TGTGCCAGTAGTGTCGACGGGCCCAGGCCAGGGAGCTACGAGCAGTACTTC. This sequence encodes CASSVDGPRPGSYEQYF.